Below, 14 T cell receptor beta chains from the same sample are listed, as sequenced in a study of T cells in Graves' hyperthyroidism and ophthalmopathy. TCR beta CDR3 regions were amplified from RNA. The TCR CDR3 first-round RT-PCR relied on the HTBI primer set. MiXCR, run by TCRdb on the multiplex PCR reads, gives a single entry per CDR3 protein. The table shows some 550,000 distinct CDR3 sequences, with about a sixth occurring only once. The source material was blood. Receptors originate from a woman in her forties with Graves' ophthalmopathy.

This clonotype has ten or more counts. The chain combines TRBV30 with TRBJ1-4; D is unresolved. The V end lost 3 bases, the J end lost 8 bases, and 4 bases lay between the germline ends. CDR1 is GTSNPN, CDR2 SVGIG, per germline (reference sequence). The CDR3 extends over 10 amino acids. CDR3 nucleotides: TGTGCCTGGAGGGGGGAAAAACTGTTTTTT. Encoded protein: CAWRGEKLFF. Filled out from reference TRBV30 and TRBJ1-4, the complete variable domain reads SQTIHQWPATLVQPVGSPLSLECTVEGTSNPNLYWYRQAAGRGLQLLFYSVGIGQISSEVPQNLSASRPQDRQFILSSKKLLLSDSGFYLCAWRGEKLFFGSGTQLSVL.

The gene calls are TRBV7-2 and TRBJ2-1, with D perhaps TRBD2 (7 bases). The CDR3 spans 13 residues. V was clipped by 10 bases and J by 8 bases, with 18 bases between them. The germline V gene encodes CDR1 SGHTA and CDR2 FQGNSA. The CDR3 DNA sequence: TGTGCCACAGGGAGGGGGGGGCGGGATGAGCAGTTCTTC. It yields the protein CATGRGGRDEQFF.

In its sample, this clonotype was seen many times. The J gene is TRBJ2-3, the V gene TRBV3-1, with D possibly TRBD1 on 5 matching bases. The germline CDR1 and CDR2 sequences are LGHDT and YNNKEL (reference sequence). V lost 4 bases and J lost 2, with 10 bases in between. This CDR3 region has 14 residues. The CDR3 DNA reads TGTGCCAGCAGCCCGATGGGGCACACAGATACGCAGTATTTT. Its translation is CASSPMGHTDTQYF.

The chain joins TRBV20-1 to TRBJ2-2, with 7 bases fitting TRBD1. The J segment lost 0 bases and the V segment lost 3 bases, leaving 7 bases of the junction unmatched. Germline V gene data show CDR1 as DFQATT and CDR2 as SNEGSKA (reference sequence). CDR3 length equals 16 residues. The CDR3 here is CSARTSGTANTGELFF. The CDR3 nucleotides read TGCAGTGCTAGGACCTCCGGGACAGCGAACACCGGGGAGCTGTTTTTT.

On this clonotype itself: At one end, the junction sequence differs from germline, possibly due to a read error. V usage is TRBV28 and J usage is TRBJ1-1, with D unresolved. CDR1 and CDR2 from the germline V gene are MDHEN and SYDVKM. The CDR3 sequence is 14 residues long. As DNA, the CDR3 is TGTGCCAGCAGTTTAGCTCCGGGTATCACTGAAGCTCTCTTT. It specifies CASSLAPGITEALF. Complete variable domain (other parts from reference TRBV28 and TRBJ1-1): DVKVTQSSRYLVKRTGEKVFLECVQDMDHENMFWYRQDPGLGLRLIYFSYDVKMKEKGDIPEGYSVSREKKERFSLILESASTNQTSMYLCASSLAPGITEALFGQGTRLTVV.

Ten or more counts support this clonotype. The chain links TRBV12-3 or TRBV12-4 to TRBJ2-3; D gene unclear. V was cut by 2 bases and J by 2 bases, with 11 bases left in between. The CDR3 length is 15 residues. The CDR3 region is CASSLRRIITDTQYF. In nucleotides, the CDR3 is TGTGCCAGCAGTTTAAGACGGATAATCACAGATACGCAGTATTTT.

This clonotype was observed a few times. CDR3 sequence: CASSLLGGDEQFF. The CDR3 coding sequence is TGTGCCAGCAGCCTCCTGGGAGGTGATGAGCAGTTCTTC. The chain joins TRBV7-3 to TRBJ2-1; maybe TRBD2 (6 bases). This CDR3 spans 13 amino acids. Germline V gene lookup returns CDR1 SGHTA and CDR2 FQGTGA. Trimming removed 5 bases at V and 8 bases at J, with 13 bases between.

J is TRBJ2-5 and V is TRBV7-2, with TRBD1 identical over 7 bases. V lost 5 bases, J lost 3 bases, and 12 bases stayed unmatched. This CDR3 has 16 residues. Germline lookup yields CDR1 SGHTA and CDR2 FQGNSA. The CDR3 protein is CASSPNRGLSEETQYF. CDR3 in DNA: TGTGCCAGCAGCCCGAACAGGGGTCTTTCAGAAGAGACCCAGTACTTC. Based on the CDR3 plus reference TRBV7-2 and TRBJ2-5, the full variable domain is GAGVSQSPSNKVTEKGKDVELRCDPISGHTALYWYRQSLGQGLEFLIYFQGNSAPDKSGLPSDRFSAERTGGSVSTLTIQRTQQEDSAVYLCASSPNRGLSEETQYFGPGTRLLVL.

The rearrangement uses TRBV18 and TRBJ2-7, with TRBD1 as a possible D gene (7 bases). This CDR3 has 15 residues. V was trimmed by 2 bases and J by 6 bases, leaving 17 bases between them. Germline CDR1 and CDR2: KGHSH and LQKENI. CDR3 in DNA: TGTGCCAGCTCACCAGGAGGGGGCCATACGAGCGAGCAGTACTTC. Its protein product is CASSPGGGHTSEQYF.

The V gene is TRBV11-2, the J gene TRBJ2-6; 9 bases map to TRBD1. V lost 6 bases, J lost 2 bases, and 11 bases stayed unmatched. Germline V CDR1 and CDR2: SGHAT, FQNNGV. The CDR3 is made up of 18 amino acids. In nucleotides, the CDR3 is TGTGCCAGCAGTTACCGGGACAGGGAAAGAACTGGGGCCAACGTCCTGACTTTC. Translation: CASSYRDRERTGANVLTF.

This clonotype was detected once. The chain has TRBV19 and TRBJ1-1, with D possibly matching TRBD1 (6 bases). The CDR3 contains 13 residues. Germline V lookup: CDR1 LNHDA, CDR2 SQIVND (reference sequence). V was pared by 7 bases and J by 5 bases, with 14 bases between. CDR3 residues: CASTNRVQTEAFF. As DNA, the CDR3 is TGTGCCAGTACAAACAGGGTGCAGACTGAAGCTTTCTTT.

The J gene is TRBJ2-1, the V gene TRBV5-1; 7 nucleotides agree with TRBD1. The CDR3 spans 15 residues. Germline-derived CDR1 and CDR2 are SGHRS and YFSETQ. V dropped 0 bases and J dropped 5; count of bases not matched to a gene: 5. Written as DNA, the CDR3 is TGCGCCAGCAGCTTGGCATTGGGACAGAACAATGAGCAGTTCTTC. Protein: CASSLALGQNNEQFF.

The chain is built from TRBV20-1 and TRBJ1-1, with 10 nucleotides matching TRBD1. The CDR3 is 15 amino acids. In germline, CDR1 is DFQATT, CDR2 SNEGSKA (reference sequence). V trimming: 1 base; J trimming: 4 bases; junction bases outside the gene matches: 6. CDR3 DNA sequence: TGCAGTGCTAGAGTCCGACAGGGGGCCGGCACTGAAGCTTTCTTT. It encodes CSARVRQGAGTEAFF.

This clonotype has a count of ten or more. This chain uses TRBV5-8 with TRBJ1-1, with D hard to call. The CDR3 length is 10 residues. V lost 4 bases and J lost 8, with 6 bases in between. CDR1 is SGHTS and CDR2 is YDEGEE in the germline V gene. The CDR3 is CASSLTEAFF. The CDR3 DNA is TGTGCCAGCAGCCTCACGGAAGCTTTCTTT.